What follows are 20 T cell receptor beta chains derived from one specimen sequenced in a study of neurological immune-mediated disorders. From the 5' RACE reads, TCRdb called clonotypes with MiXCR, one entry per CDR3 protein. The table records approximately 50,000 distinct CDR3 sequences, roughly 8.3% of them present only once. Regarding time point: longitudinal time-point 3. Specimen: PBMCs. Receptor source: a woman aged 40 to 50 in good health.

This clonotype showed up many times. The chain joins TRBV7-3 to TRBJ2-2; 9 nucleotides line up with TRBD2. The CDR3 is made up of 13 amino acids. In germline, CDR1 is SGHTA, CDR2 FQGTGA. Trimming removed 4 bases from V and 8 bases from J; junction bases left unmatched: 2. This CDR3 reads CASSSGLAGELFF. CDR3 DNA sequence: TGTGCCAGCAGCTCAGGACTAGCGGGGGAGCTGTTTTTT.

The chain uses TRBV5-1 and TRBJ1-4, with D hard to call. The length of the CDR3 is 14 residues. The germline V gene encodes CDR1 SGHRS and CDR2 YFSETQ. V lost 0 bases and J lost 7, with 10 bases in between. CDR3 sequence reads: CASSLDLNGEKLFF. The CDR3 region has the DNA TGCGCCAGCAGCTTGGACCTGAATGGTGAAAAACTGTTTTTT.

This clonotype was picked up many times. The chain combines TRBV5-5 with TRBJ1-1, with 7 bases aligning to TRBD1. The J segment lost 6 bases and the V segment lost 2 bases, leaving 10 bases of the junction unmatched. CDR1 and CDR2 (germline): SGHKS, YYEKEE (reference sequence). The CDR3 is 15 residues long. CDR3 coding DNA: TGTGCCAGCAGCTTACCACCGACAGGGTCGGCTGAAGCTTTCTTT. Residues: CASSLPPTGSAEAFF.

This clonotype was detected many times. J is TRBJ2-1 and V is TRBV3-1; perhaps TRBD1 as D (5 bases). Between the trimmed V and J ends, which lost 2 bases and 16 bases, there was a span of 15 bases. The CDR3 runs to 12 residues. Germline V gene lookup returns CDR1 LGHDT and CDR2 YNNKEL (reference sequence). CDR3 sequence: CASSQRQGVPFF. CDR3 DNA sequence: TGTGCCAGCAGCCAACGGCAGGGTGTTCCCTTCTTC.

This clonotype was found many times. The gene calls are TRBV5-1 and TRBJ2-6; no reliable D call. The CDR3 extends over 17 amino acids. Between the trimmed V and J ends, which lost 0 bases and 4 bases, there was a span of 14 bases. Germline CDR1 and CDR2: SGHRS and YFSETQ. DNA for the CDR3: TGCGCCAGCAGCTTGGGCCCCCAGACGCTCGGGGCCAACGTCCTGACTTTC. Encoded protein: CASSLGPQTLGANVLTF.

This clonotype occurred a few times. The CDR3 DNA is TGCGCCAGCAGCTTTGGACAGGATGAAGCTTTCTTT. Its translation: CASSFGQDEAFF. The V and J genes are TRBV5-1 and TRBJ1-1; the match to TRBD1 covers 7 bases. This CDR3 spans 12 amino acids. CDR1 is SGHRS and CDR2 is YFSETQ in the germline V gene. V trimming: 2 bases; J trimming: 7 bases; junction bases outside the gene matches: 2.

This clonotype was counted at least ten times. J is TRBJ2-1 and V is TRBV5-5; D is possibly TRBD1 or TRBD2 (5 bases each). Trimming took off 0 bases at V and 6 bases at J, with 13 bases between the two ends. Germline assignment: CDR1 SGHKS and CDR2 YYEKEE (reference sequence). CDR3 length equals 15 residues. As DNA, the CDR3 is TGTGCCAGCAGCTTGGCCCGGGGCTGGCTCAATGAGCAGTTCTTC. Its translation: CASSLARGWLNEQFF.

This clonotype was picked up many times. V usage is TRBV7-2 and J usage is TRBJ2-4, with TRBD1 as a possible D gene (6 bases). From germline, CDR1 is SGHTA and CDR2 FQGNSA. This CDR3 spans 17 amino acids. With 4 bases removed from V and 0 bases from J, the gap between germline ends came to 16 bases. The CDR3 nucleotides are TGTGCCAGCAGCTCCCGGGAAGAGGGGGTAGCCAAAAACATTCAGTACTTC. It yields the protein CASSSREEGVAKNIQYF. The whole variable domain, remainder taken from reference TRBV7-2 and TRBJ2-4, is GAGVSQSPSNKVTEKGKDVELRCDPISGHTALYWYRQSLGQGLEFLIYFQGNSAPDKSGLPSDRFSAERTGGSVSTLTIQRTQQEDSAVYLCASSSREEGVAKNIQYFGAGTRLSVL.

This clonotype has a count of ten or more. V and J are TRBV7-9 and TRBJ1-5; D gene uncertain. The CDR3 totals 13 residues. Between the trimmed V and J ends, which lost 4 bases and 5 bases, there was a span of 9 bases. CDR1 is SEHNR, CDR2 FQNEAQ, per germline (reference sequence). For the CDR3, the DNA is TGTGCCAGCAGCTCCGACCCGGATCAGCCCCAGCATTTT. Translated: CASSSDPDQPQHF.

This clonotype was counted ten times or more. The CDR3 spells CASSYSENSGTEAFF. In nucleotides, the CDR3 is TGTGCCAGCAGTTACTCGGAAAATTCGGGTACTGAAGCTTTCTTT. The chain couples TRBV6-5 to TRBJ1-1, with D uncertain. This CDR3 contains 15 residues. V was pared by 0 bases and J by 5 bases, with 13 bases between. CDR1 is MNHEY and CDR2 is SVGAGI in the germline V gene.

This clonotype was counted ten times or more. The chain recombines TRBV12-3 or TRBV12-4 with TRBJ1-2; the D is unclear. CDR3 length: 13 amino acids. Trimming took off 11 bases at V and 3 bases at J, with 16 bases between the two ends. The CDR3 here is CASRPPGDYGYTF. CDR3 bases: TGTGCCTCTAGACCCCCAGGCGACTATGGCTACACCTTC.

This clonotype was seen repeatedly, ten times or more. The CDR3 protein is CAISEVRDEQFF. The DNA for the CDR3 is TGTGCCATCAGTGAAGTAAGGGATGAGCAGTTCTTC. The chain uses TRBV10-3 and TRBJ2-1; no clear D gene. Germline V CDR1 and CDR2: ENHRY, SYGVKD. This CDR3 spans 12 amino acids. V lost 3 bases, J lost 8 bases, and 8 bases lay in between.

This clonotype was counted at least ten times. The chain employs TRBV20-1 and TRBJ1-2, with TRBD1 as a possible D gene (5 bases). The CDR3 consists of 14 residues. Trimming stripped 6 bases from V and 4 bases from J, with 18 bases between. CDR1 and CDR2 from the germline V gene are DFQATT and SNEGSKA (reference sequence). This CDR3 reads CSAWKPGRTYGYTF. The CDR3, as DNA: TGCAGTGCCTGGAAACCGGGACGGACCTATGGCTACACCTTC.

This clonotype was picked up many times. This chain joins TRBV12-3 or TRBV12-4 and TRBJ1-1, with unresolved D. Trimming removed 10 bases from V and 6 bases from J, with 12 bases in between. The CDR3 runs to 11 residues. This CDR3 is CAIKTEAEAFF. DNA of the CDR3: TGTGCCATCAAGACCGAAGCTGAAGCTTTCTTT.

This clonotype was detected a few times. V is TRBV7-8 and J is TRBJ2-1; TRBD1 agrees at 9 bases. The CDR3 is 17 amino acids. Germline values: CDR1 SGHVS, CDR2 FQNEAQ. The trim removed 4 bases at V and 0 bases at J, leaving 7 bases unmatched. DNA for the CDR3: TGTGCCAGCAGCTCGGGGACAGGGTTCAGCTCCTACAATGAGCAGTTCTTC. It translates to CASSSGTGFSSYNEQFF. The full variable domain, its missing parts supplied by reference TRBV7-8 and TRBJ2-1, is GAGVSQSPRYKVAKRGQDVALRCDPISGHVSLFWYQQALGQGPEFLTYFQNEAQLDKSGLPSDRFFAERPEGSVSTLKIQRTQQEDSAVYLCASSSGTGFSSYNEQFFGPGTRLTVL.

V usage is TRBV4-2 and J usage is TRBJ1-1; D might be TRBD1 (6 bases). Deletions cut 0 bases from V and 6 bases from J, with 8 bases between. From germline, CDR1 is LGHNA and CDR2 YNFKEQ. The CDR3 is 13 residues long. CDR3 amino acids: CASSQDKGAEAFF. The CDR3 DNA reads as TGTGCCAGCAGCCAAGATAAGGGGGCTGAAGCTTTCTTT.

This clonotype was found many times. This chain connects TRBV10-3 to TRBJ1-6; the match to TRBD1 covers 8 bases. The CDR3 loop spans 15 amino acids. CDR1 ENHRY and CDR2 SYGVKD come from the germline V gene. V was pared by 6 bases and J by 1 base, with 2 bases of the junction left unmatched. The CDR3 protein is CAIRTGDSYNSPLHF. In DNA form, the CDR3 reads TGTGCCATCAGGACAGGGGATTCCTATAATTCACCCCTCCACTTT.

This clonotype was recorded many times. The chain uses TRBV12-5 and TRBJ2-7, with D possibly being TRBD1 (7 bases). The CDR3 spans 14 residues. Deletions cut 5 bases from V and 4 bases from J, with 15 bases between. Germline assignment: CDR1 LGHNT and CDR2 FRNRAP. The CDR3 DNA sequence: TGTGCTAGTGGTCCCCCAGGGGGGACTTACGAGCAGTACTTC. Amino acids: CASGPPGGTYEQYF.

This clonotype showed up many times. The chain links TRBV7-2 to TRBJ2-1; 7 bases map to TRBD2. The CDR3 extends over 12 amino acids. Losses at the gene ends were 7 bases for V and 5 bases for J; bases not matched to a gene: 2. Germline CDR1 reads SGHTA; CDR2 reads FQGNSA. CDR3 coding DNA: TGTGCCAGCAAGCGGGGAAACAATGAGCAGTTCTTC. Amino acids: CASKRGNNEQFF.

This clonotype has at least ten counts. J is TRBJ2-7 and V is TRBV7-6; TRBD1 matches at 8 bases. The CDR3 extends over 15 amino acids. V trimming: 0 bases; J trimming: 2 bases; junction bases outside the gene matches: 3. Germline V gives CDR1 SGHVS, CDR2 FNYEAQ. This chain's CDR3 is CASSLAQGATYEQYF. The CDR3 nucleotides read TGTGCCAGCAGCTTAGCCCAGGGGGCCACCTACGAGCAGTACTTC. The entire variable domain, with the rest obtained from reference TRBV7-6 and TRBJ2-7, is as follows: GAGVSQSPRYKVTKRGQDVALRCDPISGHVSLYWYRQALGQGPEFLTYFNYEAQQDKSGLPNDRFSAERPEGSISTLTIQRTEQRDSAMYRCASSLAQGATYEQYFGPGTRLTVT.